This T cell receptor beta chain was recovered during a study of T cell responses to AZD1222 COVID-19 vaccine. Pooling covered second doses at about 4 or about 12 weeks. With regard to this clone: Its antigen remains unidentified.

Repertoires were generated with immunoSEQ multiplex PCR, while TCRdb's copy carries only in-frame clones and drops some. The repertoire has 80,000 to 95,000 clones, 90% of them found once; the top ten carry less than 5.5%. General study results and limits: Spike-specific TCR breadth rose after two AZD1222 doses, and depth rose as well. There were mostly white British donors and more females than males, and clonal diversity was possibly underestimated. Of the AZD1222 recipients, only five to seven were seropositive at baseline.

Germline-derived CDR1 and CDR2 are GTSNPN and SVGIG (reference sequence). This CDR3 comprises 16 residues. Germline trimming cut 4 bases from V and 5 bases from J; bases unmatched to any gene: 16. The source material was peripheral blood, sampled 28 days after the second AZD1222 dose. The origin of this receptor is an adult who received the AZD1222 COVID-19 vaccine. The chain recombines TRBV30 with TRBJ2-7; 8 nucleotides agree with TRBD1. The DNA for the CDR3 is TGTGCCTGGACCTCACACCGCAGGGGGCGATCGGACGAGCAGTACTTC. Amino acid sequence: CAWTSHRRGRSDEQYF.